These 6 T cell receptor beta chains share one sample of origin, sequenced in a study of blood T cell repertoires in COVID-19. Measured with immunoSEQ multiplex PCR; TCRdb has only the in-frame clones, and not every one. The data hold 250,000 to 300,000 clones, with 80% to 90% observed a single time. What was sequenced was peripheral blood. The receptors stem from a woman in her thirties or forties who had recovered from COVID-19.

V and J are TRBV18 and TRBJ2-7; 7 nucleotides align to TRBD1. The CDR3 runs to 13 residues. Germline V gene sequence: CDR1 KGHSH, CDR2 LQKENI. Trimming removed 6 bases from V and 3 bases from J; junction bases left unmatched: 5. The CDR3 coding sequence is TGTGCCAGCTCGCCGACAGGGAGCTACGAGCAGTACTTC. Residues: CASSPTGSYEQYF.

The rearrangement joins TRBV7-8 to TRBJ2-5; 7 bases are shared with TRBD2. This CDR3 spans 16 amino acids. V was pared by 2 bases and J by 2 bases, with 8 bases of the junction left unmatched. From germline, CDR1 is SGHVS and CDR2 FQNEAQ. CDR3 protein: CASSLMVWGGQETQYF. Here the CDR3 DNA reads TGTGCCAGCAGCTTAATGGTTTGGGGAGGGCAAGAGACCCAGTACTTC.

Note on this clone: The same CDR3 is also encoded by other DNA sequences in this sample. This chain links TRBV18 with TRBJ2-3, with D unresolved. This CDR3 has 12 residues. Trimming cost V 3 bases and J 2 bases, with 3 bases left between them. Germline CDR1 KGHSH, CDR2 LQKENI. The CDR3 protein is CASSPNTDTQYF. In DNA, the CDR3 is TGTGCCAGCTCACCCAACACAGATACGCAGTATTTT. The whole variable domain, remainder taken from reference TRBV18 and TRBJ2-3, is NAGVMQNPRHLVRRRGQEARLRCSPMKGHSHVYWYRQLPEEGLKFMVYLQKENIIDESGMPKERFSAEFPKEGPSILRIQQVVRGDSAAYFCASSPNTDTQYFGPGTRLTVL.

V is TRBV6-5 and J is TRBJ1-2, with 7 bases that match TRBD1. Trimming removed 5 bases from V and 0 bases from J; junction bases left unmatched: 3. Germline V lookup: CDR1 MNHEY, CDR2 SVGAGI. The CDR3 spans 14 residues. CDR3 in amino acids: CASSTGVANYGYTF. CDR3 coding DNA: TGTGCCAGCAGTACAGGGGTAGCTAACTATGGCTACACCTTC.

V gene TRBV24-1 combines with J gene TRBJ2-1; TRBD1 matches at 9 bases. Germline lookup yields CDR1 KGHDR and CDR2 SFDVKD. Trimming took 4 bases from V and 12 from J; bases not matched to a gene: 3. The CDR3 contains 12 residues. The DNA of the CDR3 is TGTGCCACCAGTGAAACAGGGGGCGGGCAGTTCTTC. It is translated as CATSETGGGQFF.

The chain couples TRBV6-6 to TRBJ2-7; 7 positions match TRBD2. The germline CDR1 and CDR2 sequences are MNHNY and SVGAGI (reference sequence). The CDR3 has 16 residues. V lost 4 bases to trimming and J lost 0 bases; unmatched junction nucleotides: 9. The CDR3 bases are TGTGCCAGCAGTTCGGGGCGGGGGAGGAGCTCCTACGAGCAGTACTTC. Translated, it gives CASSSGRGRSSYEQYF.